These T cell receptor beta chains were read from a single sample in a study of cytomegalovirus exposure and HLA in healthy donors. The assay was immunoSEQ multiplex PCR, and TCRdb's table has in-frame clones only and misses some. The sample consists of 90,000 to 95,000 clones, approximately 81% of them appearing once. The sequencing input was PBMCs. These receptors came from a girl aged 2 to 9 in good health and CMV-seropositive. The conserved cysteine and the conserved F or W are not part of the CDR3 here. Rows may omit the clone size; those that give it use once, few, many or a size class.

abundance	len	v_gene	j_gene	CDR3aa
.	11	TRBV19	TRBJ1-2	ASSTQVSDGYT
few	8	TRBV30	TRBJ2-3	AWSRDTQY
.	14	TRBV29-1	TRBJ2-4	SAILPSELAKNIQY
.	12	TRBV10-3	TRBJ1-2	AINFETGGVGYT
.	13	TRBV5-4	TRBJ2-1	ASSLTSGTYNEQF
.	10	TRBV2	TRBJ2-3	ASKELADTQY
.	13	TRBV25-1	TRBJ1-1	ASSEPGQVNTEAF
.	14	TRBV4-1	TRBJ2-3	ASSPQGPEIGDTQY
few	16	TRBV4-3	TRBJ1-5	ASSQDWLGDRDDQPQH
.	13	TRBV7-2	TRBJ2-1	ASSLSGGSMNEQF
.	10	TRBV15	TRBJ2-1	ATSGGYNEQF
.	14	TRBV6-1	TRBJ2-3	ASSAIRDSFTDTQY
once	13	TRBV7-2	TRBJ2-3	ASSLVAGRTDTQY
once	12	TRBV25-1	TRBJ1-2	ASRATGGNYGYT
.	14	TRBV4-3	TRBJ2-5	ASSQDQASGVETQY
.	10	TRBV29-1	TRBJ2-7	SGISGSSEQY
.	12	TRBV30	TRBJ2-7	AWDRDRGYYEQY
few	12	TRBV6-5	TRBJ2-7	ASSYSGVSYEQY
once	10	TRBV5-6	TRBJ2-5	ASSGLDGAQY
.	11	TRBV6-5	TRBJ1-3	ASRGGSGNTIY
.	12	TRBV9	TRBJ1-1	ASSVSTENTEAF
.	11	TRBV30	TRBJ1-1	AWLTGGGTEAF
.	15	TRBV5-1	TRBJ1-5	ASSSHPQGERVQPQH